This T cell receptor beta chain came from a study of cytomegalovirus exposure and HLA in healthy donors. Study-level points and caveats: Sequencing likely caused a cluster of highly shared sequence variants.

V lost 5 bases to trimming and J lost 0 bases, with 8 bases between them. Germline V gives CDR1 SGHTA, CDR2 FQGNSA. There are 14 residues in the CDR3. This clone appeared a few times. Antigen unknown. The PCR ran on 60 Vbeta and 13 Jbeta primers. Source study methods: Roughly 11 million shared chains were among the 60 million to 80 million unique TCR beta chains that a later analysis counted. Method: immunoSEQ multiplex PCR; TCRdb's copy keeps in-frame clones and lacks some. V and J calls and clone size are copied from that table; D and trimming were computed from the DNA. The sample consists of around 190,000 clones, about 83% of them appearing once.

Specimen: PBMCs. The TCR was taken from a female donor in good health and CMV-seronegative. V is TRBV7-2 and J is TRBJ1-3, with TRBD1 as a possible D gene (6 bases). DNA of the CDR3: TGTGCCAGCAGCCCGGACAGCTCTGGAAACACCATATATTTT. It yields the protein CASSPDSSGNTIYF.